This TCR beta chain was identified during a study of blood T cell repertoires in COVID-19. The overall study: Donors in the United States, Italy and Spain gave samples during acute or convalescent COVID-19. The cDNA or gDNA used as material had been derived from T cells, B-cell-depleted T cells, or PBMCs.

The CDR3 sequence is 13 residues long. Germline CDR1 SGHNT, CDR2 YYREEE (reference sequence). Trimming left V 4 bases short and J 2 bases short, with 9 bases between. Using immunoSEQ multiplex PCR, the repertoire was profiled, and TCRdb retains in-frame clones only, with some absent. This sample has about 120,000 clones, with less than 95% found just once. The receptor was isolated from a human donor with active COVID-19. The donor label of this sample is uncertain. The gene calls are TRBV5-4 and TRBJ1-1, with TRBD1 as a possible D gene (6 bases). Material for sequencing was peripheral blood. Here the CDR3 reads CASSRGTNTEAFF. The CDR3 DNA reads TGTGCCAGCAGCAGGGGGACAAACACTGAAGCTTTCTTT.